These T cell receptor beta chains were read from a single sample in a study of cytomegalovirus exposure and HLA in healthy donors. The method was immunoSEQ multiplex PCR; TCRdb's version includes in-frame clones alone and lacks a portion of them. The sample has about 150,000 clones; roughly 80% are singletons. The sequencing sample was made of PBMCs. These receptors originate from a man younger than 30 in good health and CMV-seropositive. CDR3s include the opening cysteine and the closing phenylalanine or tryptophan. The D gene is left open where the match is weak. Part of the rows lack a size; the others show once, few, many or a class for expanded clones.

D gene,clone size,J gene,V gene,CDR3 DNA,CDR3 protein
TRBD1,NA,TRBJ2-7,TRBV4-1,TGCGCCAGCAGCGGGACAGGCCACGAGCAGTACTTC,CASSGTGHEQYF
NA,NA,TRBJ2-1,TRBV7-3,TGTGCCAGCAGCTCATTCGGGGAGGATGAGCAGTTCTTC,CASSSFGEDEQFF
TRBD2,NA,TRBJ2-3,TRBV4-1,TGCGCCAGCAGCCAAGCGGGACTACTTATCGGCACAGATACGCAGTATTTT,CASSQAGLLIGTDTQYF
NA,once,TRBJ1-5,TRBV28,TGTGCCAGCAGTACAAGCGGACAGATCAATCAGCCCCAGCATTTT,CASSTSGQINQPQHF
TRBD2,NA,TRBJ2-7,TRBV6-1,TGTGCCAGCAGTGAAGCGACTAGCGGGAGATACGAGCAGTACTTC,CASSEATSGRYEQYF
TRBD1,NA,TRBJ1-2,TRBV29-1,TGCAGCGTGGGGACAGGGGGCGATCTTGGCTATGGCTACACCTTC,CSVGTGGDLGYGYTF
NA,NA,TRBJ1-4,TRBV28,TGTGCCAGCAGTTTATCGTGGGGACTGAGCACTGAAAAACTGTTTTTT,CASSLSWGLSTEKLFF
TRBD2,few,TRBJ2-1,TRBV5-4,TGTGCCAGCAGCCATGGACTAGCGGGAGGGGGCTACAATGAGCAGTTCTTC,CASSHGLAGGGYNEQFF
NA,NA,TRBJ2-1,TRBV9,TGTGCCAGCAGCGTAACTAGAGAGAGGGCTGAGCAGTTCTTC,CASSVTRERAEQFF
TRBD2,NA,TRBJ2-3,TRBV28,TGTGCCAGCAGTTCACTCCCTAGCGGAGTCACAGATACGCAGTATTTT,CASSSLPSGVTDTQYF
NA,once,TRBJ2-1,TRBV5-4,TGTGCCAGCAGCTTGTTAGGGTCGGGATACACCTACAATGAGCAGTTCTTC,CASSLLGSGYTYNEQFF
TRBD2,NA,TRBJ2-1,TRBV6-5,TGTGCCAGCAACCAGGGACTAGCGGGACAAAATGAGCAGTTCTTC,CASNQGLAGQNEQFF
TRBD2,NA,TRBJ2-5,TRBV7-2,TGTGCCAGCAGCCTACTAGCGGGAGAGACCCAGTACTTC,CASSLLAGETQYF
NA,NA,TRBJ2-5,TRBV6-4,TGTGCCAGCAGTGAGCGGGAAAAGATTCAAGAGGCCCAGTACTTC,CASSEREKIQEAQYF
TRBD2,NA,TRBJ2-7,TRBV5-6,TGTGCCAGCAGCCTTAACCGGGGACTACCACGGACCGACTTC,CASSLNRGLPRTDF
TRBD2,NA,TRBJ2-1,TRBV30,TGTGCCTGGAGCGGGACTAGCGGGATTATCTACAATGAGCAGTTCTTC,CAWSGTSGIIYNEQFF
NA,NA,TRBJ2-3,TRBV5-1,TGCGCCAGCAGCTTCTTAGATACGCAGTATTTT,CASSFLDTQYF
TRBD1,NA,TRBJ2-7,TRBV5-6,TGTGCCAGCAGCGGGGAGACAGGGGCCTACGAGCAGTACTTC,CASSGETGAYEQYF
TRBD1,once,TRBJ2-5,TRBV6-5,TGTGCCAGCAGGTCCGGGACAGGGGGTCGGGAGACCCAGTACTTC,CASRSGTGGRETQYF
TRBD1,NA,TRBJ2-1,TRBV2,TGTACCAGCAGAGAGGACAGGGGCTCCTACAATGAGCAGTTCTTC,CTSREDRGSYNEQFF
TRBD1,NA,TRBJ1-5,TRBV28,TGTGCCAGCAGGTCTTGGACAGGGGGTGCGAATCAGCCCCAGCATTTT,CASRSWTGGANQPQHF
TRBD2,NA,TRBJ2-7,TRBV27,TGTGCCAGCAATTGTGAGCGGGAGACCTACGAGCAGTACTTC,CASNCERETYEQYF
TRBD2,NA,TRBJ2-7,TRBV29-1,TGCAGCGCCGCGGGGGGACCCTACGAGCAGTACTTC,CSAAGGPYEQYF
TRBD2,few,TRBJ2-5,TRBV11-2,TGTGCCAGCAGCCCGGACTCTCCGACTAGCGGGAGGGCAAAGACCCAGTACTTC,CASSPDSPTSGRAKTQYF
NA,once,TRBJ2-3,TRBV19,TGTGCCAGTAAATCCTCAGGGGCAGATACGCAGTATTTT,CASKSSGADTQYF
TRBD1,once,TRBJ1-2,TRBV2,TGTGCCAGCAGAGGGTGGGACAGGGGACGAGGCTACACCTTC,CASRGWDRGRGYTF
TRBD1,NA,TRBJ2-7,TRBV4-1,TGCGCCCGCAGCCTACGTGAGACAGGGGGATGGTACGAGCAGTACTTC,CARSLRETGGWYEQYF
TRBD2,NA,TRBJ2-7,TRBV25-1,TGTGCCAGCAGTGGAGGAGGGACTAGCGGCTACGAGCAGTACTTC,CASSGGGTSGYEQYF
TRBD1,NA,TRBJ2-7,TRBV7-7,TGTGCCAGCAGCCGGGACAGGGATGGCGAGCAGTACTTC,CASSRDRDGEQYF